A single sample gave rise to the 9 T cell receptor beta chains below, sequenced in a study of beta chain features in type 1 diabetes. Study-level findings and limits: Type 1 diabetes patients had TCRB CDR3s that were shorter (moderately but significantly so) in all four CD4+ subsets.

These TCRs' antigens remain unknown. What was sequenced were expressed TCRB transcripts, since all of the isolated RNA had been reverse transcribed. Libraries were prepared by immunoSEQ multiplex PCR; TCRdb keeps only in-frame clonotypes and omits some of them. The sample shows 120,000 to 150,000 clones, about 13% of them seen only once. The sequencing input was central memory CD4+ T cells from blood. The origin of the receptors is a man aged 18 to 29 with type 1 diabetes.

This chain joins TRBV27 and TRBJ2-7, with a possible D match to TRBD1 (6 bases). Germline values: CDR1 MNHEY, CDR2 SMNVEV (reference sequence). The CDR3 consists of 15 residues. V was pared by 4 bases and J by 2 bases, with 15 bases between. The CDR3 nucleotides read TGTGCCAGCAGTTCCCACAGGGTTCTCCCCTACGAGCAGTACTTC. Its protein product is CASSSHRVLPYEQYF.

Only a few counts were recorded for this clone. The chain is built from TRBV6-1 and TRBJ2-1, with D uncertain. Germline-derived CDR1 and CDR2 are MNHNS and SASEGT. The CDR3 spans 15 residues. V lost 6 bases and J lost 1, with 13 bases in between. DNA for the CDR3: TGTGCCAGCAGATCCGTAGACGGTTCCTACAATGAGCAGTTCTTC. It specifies CASRSVDGSYNEQFF.

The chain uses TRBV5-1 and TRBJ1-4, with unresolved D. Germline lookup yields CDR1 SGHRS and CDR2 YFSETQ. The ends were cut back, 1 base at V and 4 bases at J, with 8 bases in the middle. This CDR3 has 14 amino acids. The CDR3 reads CASSLNGFNEKLFF. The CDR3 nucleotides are TGCGCCAGCAGCTTGAACGGATTTAATGAAAAACTGTTTTTT.

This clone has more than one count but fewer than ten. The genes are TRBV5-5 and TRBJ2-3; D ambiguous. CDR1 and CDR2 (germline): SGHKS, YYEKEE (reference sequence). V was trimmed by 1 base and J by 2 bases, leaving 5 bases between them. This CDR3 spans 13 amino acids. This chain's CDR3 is CASSLISTDTQYF. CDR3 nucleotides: TGTGCCAGCAGCTTGATTTCCACAGATACGCAGTATTTT.

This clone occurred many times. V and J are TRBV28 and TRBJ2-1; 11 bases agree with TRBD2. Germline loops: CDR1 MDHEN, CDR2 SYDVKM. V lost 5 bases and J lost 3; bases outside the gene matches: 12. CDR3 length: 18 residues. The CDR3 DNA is TGTGCCAGCAGTCCGTACCGACAGACTAGCGGGGACTACAATGAGCAGTTCTTC. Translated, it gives CASSPYRQTSGDYNEQFF.

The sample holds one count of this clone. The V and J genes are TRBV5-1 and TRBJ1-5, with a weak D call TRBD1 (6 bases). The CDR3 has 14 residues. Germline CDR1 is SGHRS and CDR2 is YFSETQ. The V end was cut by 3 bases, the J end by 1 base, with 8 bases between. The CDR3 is CASSSGQSNQPQHF. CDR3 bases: TGCGCCAGCAGCTCGGGACAAAGCAATCAGCCCCAGCATTTT.

In DNA, the CDR3 is TGTGCCAGCAGCACCGGACAGAGCACAGATACGCAGTATTTT. The encoded protein is CASSTGQSTDTQYF. The chain links TRBV7-9 to TRBJ2-3; TRBD1 is a possible D gene (6 bases). With 5 bases removed from V and 0 bases from J, the gap between germline ends came to 9 bases. This CDR3 is 14 amino acids long. In germline, CDR1 is SEHNR, CDR2 FQNEAQ (reference sequence).

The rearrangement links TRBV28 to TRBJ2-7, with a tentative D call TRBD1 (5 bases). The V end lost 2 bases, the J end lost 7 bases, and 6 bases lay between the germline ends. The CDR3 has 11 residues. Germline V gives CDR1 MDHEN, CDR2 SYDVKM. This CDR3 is CASSLTGEQYF. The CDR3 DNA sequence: TGTGCCAGCAGTTTAACAGGAGAGCAGTACTTC.

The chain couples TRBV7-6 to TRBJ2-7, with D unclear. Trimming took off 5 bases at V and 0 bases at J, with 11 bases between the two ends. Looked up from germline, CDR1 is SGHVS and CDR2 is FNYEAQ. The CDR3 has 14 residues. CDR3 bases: TGTGCCAGCAGCATAGGGTCCCTCTCCTACGAGCAGTACTTC. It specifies CASSIGSLSYEQYF.